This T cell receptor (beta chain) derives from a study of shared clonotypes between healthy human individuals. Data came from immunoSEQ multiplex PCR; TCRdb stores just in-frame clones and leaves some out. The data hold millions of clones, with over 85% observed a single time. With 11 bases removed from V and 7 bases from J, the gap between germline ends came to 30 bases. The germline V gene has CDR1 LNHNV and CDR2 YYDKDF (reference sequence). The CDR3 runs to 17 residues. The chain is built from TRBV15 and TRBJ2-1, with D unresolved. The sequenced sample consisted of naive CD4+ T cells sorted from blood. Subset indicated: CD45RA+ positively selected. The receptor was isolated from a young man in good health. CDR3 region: CAPTPVRLLGASNEQFF. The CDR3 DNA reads TGTGCCCCGACACCGGTGCGTCTTCTTGGTGCCTCGAATGAGCAGTTCTTC.